The rows below give T cell receptor beta chains drawn from one sample of a study of T-cell memory formation after mild COVID-19. TCRdb re-derived calls from the 5' RACE reads in MiXCR, one entry per CDR3 protein. The table lists almost 350,000 distinct CDR3 sequences, more than 20% of them singletons, with under 25% in the top ten. The sequencing sample was made of PBMCs or a T cell subset sorted from them (not recorded which). These receptors were obtained from a man between 18 and 29 years old who had mild COVID-19 (a few samples of this study predate the infection). Cell type and time point are not known. CDR3s include the opening cysteine and the closing phenylalanine or tryptophan. D genes are given only for firm matches. Rows give clone size only sometimes, using once, few, many, or a class for an expanded clone.

V,D,size,J,CDR3,DNA
TRBV5-1,NA,many,TRBJ2-3,CASSKQEVTDTQYF,TGCGCCAGCAGCAAACAGGAGGTCACAGATACGCAGTATTTT
TRBV2,NA,few,TRBJ2-1,CASNPTVSYNEQFF,TGTGCCAGCAATCCGACAGTCTCCTACAATGAGCAGTTCTTC
TRBV27,NA,NA,TRBJ1-6,CASSPPGSPLHF,TGTGCCAGCAGCCCCCCCGGTTCACCCCTCCACTTT
TRBV12-3/TRBV12-4,NA,few,TRBJ1-2,CASAANYGYTF,TGTGCCAGCGCGGCTAACTATGGCTACACCTTC
TRBV10-3,NA,NA,TRBJ1-6,CAISESGGRYNSPLHF,TGTGCCATCAGTGAATCAGGCGGCCGCTATAATTCACCCCTCCACTTT
TRBV10-3,NA,NA,TRBJ2-1,CAIGVGLGDNVQFF,TGTGCCATCGGGGTCGGATTGGGGGACAATGTGCAGTTCTTC
TRBV4-2,TRBD2,NA,TRBJ2-3,CASSPSLAVMPQYF,TGTGCCAGCAGCCCTTCACTAGCGGTAATGCCGCAGTATTTT
TRBV7-2,NA,NA,TRBJ2-3,CASSQGAGNTDTQYF,TGTGCCAGCAGCCAGGGCGCGGGGAACACAGATACGCAGTATTTT
TRBV7-2,NA,few,TRBJ2-3,CASSPRLRRGDTQYF,TGTGCCAGCAGCCCCCGGCTCCGGCGGGGAGATACGCAGTATTTT
TRBV10-3,NA,many,TRBJ2-1,CAISESIYEQFF,TGTGCCATCAGTGAGTCGATTTATGAGCAGTTCTTC
TRBV2,TRBD1,NA,TRBJ2-7,CASNPRTGAHEQYF,TGTGCCAGCAATCCCCGGACAGGGGCCCACGAGCAGTACTTC
TRBV29-1,TRBD1,NA,TRBJ2-1,CSFIGWHRGIYNEQFF,TGCAGCTTCATCGGGTGGCACAGGGGGATCTACAATGAGCAGTTCTTC
TRBV12-3/TRBV12-4,NA,few,TRBJ1-2,CASSLDEYGYTF,TGTGCCAGCAGTTTAGACGAATATGGCTACACCTTC
TRBV9,NA,NA,TRBJ1-5,CASSVSGAQPQHF,TGTGCCAGCAGCGTTTCAGGGGCTCAGCCCCAGCATTTT
TRBV6-1,TRBD1,few,TRBJ2-7,CASSRQGSSYEQYF,TGTGCCAGCAGTAGACAGGGTAGCTCCTACGAGCAGTACTTC
TRBV7-9,NA,few,TRBJ1-1,CASSLRPEGTEAFF,TGTGCCAGCAGCTTAAGGCCGGAGGGCACTGAAGCTTTCTTT
TRBV12-3/TRBV12-4,TRBD1,NA,TRBJ2-7,CASGSGDRIYEQYF,TGTGCTAGTGGTTCGGGGGACAGGATATACGAGCAGTACTTC
TRBV5-5,TRBD2,few,TRBJ2-4,CASSRTSGGPLNIQYF,TGTGCCAGCAGCCGGACTAGCGGGGGGCCCTTAAACATTCAGTACTTC
TRBV20-1,TRBD1,NA,TRBJ2-5,CSAKPGQKETQYF,TGCAGTGCTAAACCGGGACAGAAGGAGACCCAGTACTTC
TRBV11-2,NA,few,TRBJ1-2,CASSLVGALSPGYGYTF,TGTGCCAGCAGCTTAGTTGGGGCGCTTTCTCCAGGCTATGGCTACACCTTC
TRBV4-3,NA,NA,TRBJ2-2,CASSHSSGRNTGELFF,TGCGCCAGCAGCCACTCCTCCGGCCGGAATACCGGGGAGCTGTTTTTT
TRBV20-1,NA,NA,TRBJ1-4,CSASHRKDEKLFF,TGCAGTGCTAGTCACAGGAAGGATGAAAAACTGTTTTTT
TRBV12-3/TRBV12-4,NA,few,TRBJ1-5,CASSFRAGSNQPQHF,TGTGCCAGCAGTTTTCGTGCGGGGAGCAATCAGCCCCAGCATTTT
TRBV20-1,NA,NA,TRBJ1-1,CSARGRGMNTEAFF,TGCAGTGCTAGGGGTCGGGGAATGAACACTGAAGCTTTCTTT
TRBV24-1,TRBD1,NA,TRBJ1-1,CATKITGGRTEAFF,TGTGCCACCAAAATTACAGGGGGACGGACTGAAGCTTTCTTT
TRBV7-2,TRBD2,once,TRBJ2-5,CASIHRDYAQETQYF,TGTGCCAGCATCCACCGGGACTACGCCCAAGAGACCCAGTACTTC
TRBV3-1,TRBD2,many,TRBJ2-1,CASKAGGGNNEQFF,TGTGCCAGCAAAGCGGGGGGAGGCAACAATGAGCAGTTCTTC
TRBV6-5,TRBD1,many,TRBJ1-3,CASSYHLQGPNSGNTIYF,TGTGCCAGCAGTTACCACCTACAGGGGCCGAACTCTGGAAACACCATATATTTT
TRBV6-6,TRBD1,NA,TRBJ1-5,CASSYWDRAQPQHF,TGTGCCAGCAGTTACTGGGACAGGGCTCAGCCCCAGCATTTT
TRBV4-3,NA,NA,TRBJ1-2,CASSQGLRTDYGYTF,TGCGCCAGCAGCCAAGGGTTGCGAACGGACTATGGCTACACCTTC
TRBV21-1,NA,few,TRBJ2-5,CASSPAGTQYF,TGTGCCAGCAGTCCCGCGGGGACCCAGTACTTC
TRBV20-1,NA,NA,TRBJ2-3,CSARDARRGDTQYF,TGCAGTGCTAGAGATGCCCGCAGGGGTGATACGCAGTATTTT
TRBV27,TRBD1,few,TRBJ1-1,CASSSPRNRGHYTEAFF,TGTGCCAGCAGTTCGCCCAGGAACAGGGGACACTACACTGAAGCTTTCTTT
TRBV28,NA,NA,TRBJ1-5,CASSLGQGSANQPQHF,TGTGCCAGCAGTTTAGGGCAGGGATCTGCGAATCAGCCCCAGCATTTT
TRBV4-3,NA,NA,TRBJ1-2,CASSQDTRSPDYGYTF,TGCGCCAGCAGCCAAGATACGAGGAGCCCCGACTATGGCTACACCTTC